The clone carrying this T cell receptor beta chain occurred a few times. This sample stems from a study of blood T cell repertoires in COVID-19. Study-wide context: Acute and convalescent COVID-19 specimens originated in the United States, Italy and Spain. From T cells, B-cell-depleted T cells, or PBMCs came the material, which was cDNA or gDNA.

Looked up from germline, CDR1 is SNHLY and CDR2 is FYNNEI. CDR3 size: 15 residues. The junction had 3 bases not matched to a gene; V was cut back by 3 bases and J by 0 bases. As handled by the study authors: The authors estimated nucleated cell counts from reference gene primer amplification. Generated by immunoSEQ multiplex PCR, the TCRdb table keeps only in-frame clones and is missing some. V, J and clone size derive from that table, while D and trimming were established from the DNA sequence. The table has 68,000 or so clones, roughly 88% seen once. The chain couples TRBV2 to TRBJ1-1; 8 bases align to TRBD1. The sequence was collected from a man aged 65-85 years with active or convalescent COVID-19. Sequenced material: peripheral blood. This CDR3 reads CASSDKTGVNTEAFF. The CDR3 coding sequence is TGTGCCAGCAGTGATAAGACAGGGGTGAACACTGAAGCTTTCTTT.